This T cell receptor beta chain was documented in a study of blood T cell repertoires in COVID-19. V lost 0 bases and J lost 3; bases outside the gene matches: 5. The CDR3 is 17 residues long. Germline loops: CDR1 SGHAT, CDR2 FQDESV (reference sequence). This table comes from immunoSEQ multiplex PCR, and its TCRdb copy is limited to in-frame clones, with some not included. The sample consists of fewer than 350,000 clones, over 75% of them appearing once. The rearrangement links TRBV11-1 to TRBJ2-3; 11 positions agree with TRBD2. The sequence came from a woman in her 30s with COVID-19, enrolled during active disease. Sequenced material: peripheral blood. CDR3 amino acids: CASSLAPGLAETDTQYF. The DNA of the CDR3 is TGTGCCAGCAGCTTAGCGCCGGGACTAGCGGAAACAGATACGCAGTATTTT. Full variable domain (rest looked up from reference TRBV11-1 and TRBJ2-3): EAEVAQSPRYKITEKSQAVAFWCDPISGHATLYWYRQILGQGPELLVQFQDESVVDDSQLPKDRFSAERLKGVDSTLKIQPAELGDSAMYLCASSLAPGLAETDTQYFGPGTRLTVL.